This T cell receptor (beta chain) was identified during a study of early stage breast cancer tumors. Some clones are missing from TCRdb's copy, which holds only in-frame ones; the method was immunoSEQ multiplex PCR. This table has about 28,000 clones, 80% appearing once. Study-wide results and limits: Most shared enriched TCRB sequences were commonly generated ones.

As for this clone: As yet, its antigen is unknown.

The CDR3 loop spans 13 amino acids. With 0 bases clipped from V and 6 bases from J, the junction kept 2 bases outside the gene matches. In germline, CDR1 is SGHDT, CDR2 YYEEEE. Sequencing was done on a sample of blood. This sequence originates from a person between 55 and 69 years old with breast cancer. This rearrangement joins TRBV5-6 to TRBJ2-7, with TRBD2 matching 8 bases. Written as DNA, the CDR3 is TGTGCCAGCAGCTTGGGCGGGAGGTTCGAGCAGTACTTC. It translates to CASSLGGRFEQYF. The whole variable domain, remainder taken from reference TRBV5-6 and TRBJ2-7, is DAGVTQSPTHLIKTRGQQVTLRCSPKSGHDTVSWYQQALGQGPQFIFQYYEEEERQRGNFPDRFSGHQFPNYSSELNVNALLLGDSALYLCASSLGGRFEQYFGPGTRLTVT.